The clone carrying this T cell receptor beta chain has a single count. The antigen remains undetermined. Germline is not matched at one junction end, which may reflect a read error. A J-beta primer mix and a sample-barcoded 5' primer were used in a second PCR of about 7 to 12 cycles. TCRdb re-analysed the 5' RACE reads in MiXCR, keeping a single row per CDR3 protein. In the table there are approximately 800,000 distinct CDR3 sequences, about 45% of which are singletons. The data are from a study of blood T cells in healthy people across ages. Study results and limitations: Because donor CMV status was unknown, expanded clonotype changes were possibly confounded. Among T cells, TCR beta diversity per million cells dropped roughly linearly as age rose.

Germline loops: CDR1 SNHLY, CDR2 FYNNEI. The CDR3 is 12 amino acids. Collection of ten milliliters of peripheral blood was performed for each donor. Sequenced: blood. The rearrangement links TRBV2 to TRBJ2-5; D is uncertain. This sequence originates from a man of 80 years or more in good health. The CDR3 DNA is TGTACCAGCAGTGCGGTCCAAGAGACCCAGTACTTC. This sequence encodes CTSSAVQETQYF.